Shown below are 17 T cell receptor beta chains from a single sample sequenced in a study of post-analysis software for immune sequencing data. Overall study findings and caveats: Five or six TRBV segments, including TRBV5-6, TRBV5-1 and TRBV20-1, were more frequent in patients than controls.

Unique molecular identifiers were carried by the TCR beta cDNA libraries. TCRdb passed the PCR reads through MiXCR, listing each CDR3 protein once. The sample has about 190,000 distinct CDR3 sequences; approximately 28% are singletons. For these receptors, no antigen is known. Input material: blood. The source is a girl aged 2 to 17 with multiple sclerosis.

Ten or more counts support this clonotype. This chain joins TRBV29-1 and TRBJ1-4; the match to TRBD1 covers 7 bases. V was clipped by 6 bases and J by 7 bases; unmatched bases: 8. This CDR3 contains 13 residues. From germline, CDR1 is SQVTM and CDR2 ANQGSEA. The CDR3 is CSVSQGGGEKLFF. The CDR3, as DNA: TGCAGCGTGTCTCAGGGGGGGGGTGAAAAACTGTTTTTT. Combining the CDR3 with reference TRBV29-1 and TRBJ1-4 gives the whole variable domain SAVISQKPSRDICQRGTSLTIQCQVDSQVTMMFWYRQQPGQSLTLIATANQGSEATYESGFVIDKFPISRPNLTFSTLTVSNMSPEDSSIYLCSVSQGGGEKLFFGSGTQLSVL.

This clonotype was seen many times. The chain uses TRBV4-1 and TRBJ2-1; TRBD1 matches at 9 bases. CDR3 size: 17 residues. The germline gives CDR1 MGHRA, CDR2 YSYEKL. Trimming took 4 bases from V and 7 from J; bases not matched to a gene: 14. CDR3 nucleotides: TGCGCCAGCAGCCCGACTCCCAACAGGGGGCGCGGGAATGAGCAGTTCTTC. Amino acids: CASSPTPNRGRGNEQFF.

The table lists this clonotype with many counts. CDR3 sequence reads: CSARPSEWSGRYEQYF. CDR3 bases: TGCAGTGCTAGACCGTCAGAGTGGAGCGGGAGATACGAGCAGTACTTC. The chain couples TRBV20-1 to TRBJ2-7; TRBD2 matches 8 bases. Germline V gives CDR1 DFQATT, CDR2 SNEGSKA (reference sequence). V was pared by 2 bases and J by 4 bases, with 13 bases of the junction left unmatched. The CDR3 is 16 amino acids.

This clonotype has more than one count but fewer than ten. CDR3 amino acids: CASSPTTGNEKLFF. The DNA of the CDR3 is TGCGCCAGCAGCCCCACGACAGGGAATGAAAAACTGTTTTTT. The chain carries TRBV5-1 and TRBJ1-4; 7 bases fit TRBD1. V gave up 4 bases and J gave up 5 bases; unmatched junction bases: 5. Germline V gene sequence: CDR1 SGHRS, CDR2 YFSETQ. This CDR3 is 14 amino acids long.

This clonotype was seen at least ten times. The chain is built from TRBV12-3 or TRBV12-4 and TRBJ1-2; the D gene is possibly TRBD1 (5 bases). The CDR3 contains 16 residues. V gave up 3 bases and J gave up 4 bases, with 18 bases separating them. CDR3 DNA: TGTGCCAGCAGTTTGGGGAGCGGGGGAATACGCTATGGCTACACCTTC. It is translated as CASSLGSGGIRYGYTF.

The rearrangement uses TRBV29-1 and TRBJ2-1; TRBD1 agrees at 9 bases. J gave up 15 bases and V 5 bases, and 5 bases lay outside the gene matches. CDR3 size: 10 residues. From germline, CDR1 is SQVTM and CDR2 ANQGSEA. The CDR3 DNA sequence: TGCAGCGTTCCTGGGACAGGGTCGTTCTTC. Protein: CSVPGTGSFF.

This clonotype was counted a single time. This sequence joins TRBV12-3 or TRBV12-4 and TRBJ1-4, with D maybe TRBD1 (5 bases). The CDR3 has 13 amino acids. V was trimmed by 6 bases and J by 5 bases, leaving 10 bases between them. DNA for the CDR3: TGTGCCAGCAGATCGGGGGGGAATGAAAAACTGTTTTTT. Translated, it gives CASRSGGNEKLFF.

This clonotype has ten or more counts. The chain uses TRBV7-9 and TRBJ2-1; TRBD1 or TRBD2 may be the D gene (5 bases each). V dropped 5 bases and J dropped 2 bases, with 13 bases sitting between them. The germline gives CDR1 SEHNR, CDR2 FQNEAQ (reference sequence). The CDR3 consists of 15 residues. CDR3 sequence (DNA): TGTGCCAGCAGCCCCGGGGCAGGAGCCTACAATGAGCAGTTCTTC. Translation: CASSPGAGAYNEQFF.

The rearrangement links TRBV27 to TRBJ1-6; D remains unclear. The V gene's germline CDR1 is MNHEY and CDR2 SMNVEV (reference sequence). V lost 5 bases, J lost 8 bases, and 19 bases lay in between. This CDR3 contains 16 residues. The CDR3 sequence: CASSRLFPDGHSPLHF. DNA for the CDR3: TGTGCCAGCAGTCGTCTCTTCCCGGACGGCCATTCACCCCTCCACTTT.

The chain carries TRBV5-1 and TRBJ1-2, with D possibly matching TRBD1 (6 bases). The germline V gene encodes CDR1 SGHRS and CDR2 YFSETQ. The V and J ends lost 3 bases and 4 bases respectively, with 16 bases between them. The CDR3 has 15 residues. The CDR3 spells CASSWGQGKIYGYTF. In nucleotides, the CDR3 is TGCGCCAGCAGCTGGGGGCAGGGAAAGATCTATGGCTACACCTTC.

This clonotype was detected only a few times. The chain carries TRBV6-5 and TRBJ2-1; no clear D gene. The V end lost 2 bases, the J end lost 4 bases, and 12 bases lay between the germline ends. The CDR3 is 15 residues long. CDR1 is MNHEY and CDR2 is SVGAGI in the germline V gene. CDR3 DNA sequence: TGTGCCAGCAGTTACGGTAGAGGCGCATACAATGAGCAGTTCTTC. Its protein is CASSYGRGAYNEQFF.

This clonotype appeared many times. V gene TRBV28 combines with J gene TRBJ2-7, with 11 bases identical to TRBD2. The CDR3 runs to 15 residues. With 6 bases clipped from V and 2 bases from J, the junction kept 6 bases outside the gene matches. Germline assignment: CDR1 MDHEN and CDR2 SYDVKM. Here the CDR3 reads CASRYSGRVAYEQYF. The CDR3, as DNA: TGTGCCAGCAGATATAGCGGGAGGGTCGCCTACGAGCAGTACTTC.

On this clonotype: One end of the junction varies from germline; a read error may be responsible. The J gene is TRBJ2-3, the V gene TRBV20-1; either TRBD1 or TRBD2 may supply D (6 bases each). CDR3 length: 17 residues. In germline, CDR1 is DFQATT, CDR2 SNEGSKA (reference sequence). The CDR3 loop reads CSARLYGTGARTDTRYF. The CDR3 DNA reads as TGCAGTGCTAGGTTATACGGGACGGGGGCCCGCACAGATACGCGGTATTTT.

This clonotype was seen more than once but under ten times. The V gene is TRBV20-1, the J gene TRBJ1-1; no reliable D call. Germline V gives CDR1 DFQATT, CDR2 SNEGSKA (reference sequence). Deletions cut 6 bases from V and 8 bases from J, with 16 bases between. The CDR3 runs to 12 residues. CDR3 sequence reads: CSAPAGGREAFF. The CDR3 nucleotides read TGCAGTGCACCTGCCGGCGGCAGGGAAGCTTTCTTT.

The chain is built from TRBV21-1 and TRBJ2-7; TRBD1 was called by the table and not checked on the DNA. TRBV21-1 is designated a pseudogene. The CDR3 contains 15 residues. CDR3 nucleotide sequence: TGTGCCAGCAGCAAGACTACGGACAGTACCTACGAGCAGTACTTC. Translating it yields CASSKTTDSTYEQYF.

This clonotype was seen at least ten times. The rearrangement uses TRBV7-9 and TRBJ2-3; D gene ambiguous. This CDR3 spans 12 amino acids. Trimming stripped 5 bases from V and 4 bases from J, with 7 bases between. The V gene's germline CDR1 is SEHNR and CDR2 FQNEAQ (reference sequence). CDR3 DNA sequence: TGTGCCAGCAGCGCATCATCAGATACGCAGTATTTT. Protein: CASSASSDTQYF.

This clonotype was counted between two and nine times. This clone may be a read error of a much larger clone one base away. The gene calls are TRBV12-3 or TRBV12-4 and TRBJ1-2; D remains unclear. The CDR3 extends over 13 amino acids. The V and J ends lost 6 bases and 8 bases respectively, with 16 bases between them. The CDR3 protein is CASSSPGGSGYTF. In nucleotides, the CDR3 is TGTGCCAGCAGCTCTCCGGGAGGGAGCGGCTACACCTTC.